This TCR beta chain was captured in a study of post-analysis software for immune sequencing data. The sample holds a few counts of this clonotype. Each TCR beta cDNA library carried unique molecular identifiers. MiXCR, applied by TCRdb to the PCR reads, yields one record per CDR3 protein. This sample has 150,000 to 200,000 distinct CDR3 sequences, with around 34% found just once. The ends were cut back, 1 base at V and 10 bases at J, with 13 bases in the middle. Looked up from germline, CDR1 is SGHVS and CDR2 is FQNEAQ. CDR3 size: 13 residues. The gene calls are TRBV7-8 and TRBJ1-2; D is undetermined. The starting material was blood, obtained after autologous hematopoietic stem cell transplantation. The receptor comes from a girl aged 10-17 years with multiple sclerosis. This chain's CDR3 is CASSLGEEADYTF. DNA of the CDR3: TGTGCCAGCAGCTTAGGAGAAGAGGCGGACTACACCTTC.